One and the same sample provided the 18 T cell receptor beta chains below, sequenced in a study of blood T cell repertoires in COVID-19. TCRdb's table, derived via immunoSEQ multiplex PCR, lists solely in-frame clones and lacks some. The sample yields 110,000 or so clones, around 91% seen once. The material sequenced was peripheral blood. These receptors were collected from a man in his 70s with active or convalescent COVID-19.

This chain uses TRBV28 with TRBJ1-1; 9 bases align to TRBD1. V was pared by 5 bases and J by 5 bases, with 9 bases of the junction left unmatched. The CDR3 totals 15 residues. Germline V gene data show CDR1 as MDHEN and CDR2 as SYDVKM. Here the CDR3 DNA reads TGTGCCAGCAGTCCAGGGACAGGGACGGGGACTGAAGCTTTCTTT. It is translated as CASSPGTGTGTEAFF.

This CDR3 is CATQSGTGFYEQYF. CDR3 coding DNA: TGTGCCACTCAATCCGGGACAGGCTTTTACGAGCAGTACTTC. The chain combines TRBV24-1 with TRBJ2-7, with 8 bases that match TRBD1. V lost 10 bases to trimming and J lost 4 bases; unmatched junction nucleotides: 11. CDR3 length: 14 residues. Germline V lookup: CDR1 KGHDR, CDR2 SFDVKD.

The CDR3 DNA sequence: TGTGCCAGCAGAATGGGACTAGCGGGAGTTGAGACCCAGTACTTC. Encoded protein: CASRMGLAGVETQYF. The V and J genes are TRBV7-2 and TRBJ2-5, with 14 bases fitting TRBD2. Germline CDR1 is SGHTA and CDR2 is FQGNSA. V was clipped by 6 bases and J by 5 bases; unmatched bases: 5. The CDR3 spans 15 residues.

This clone was counted once. The chain links TRBV7-8 to TRBJ1-5; D gene uncertain. Trimming cost V 5 bases and J 7 bases, with 18 bases left between them. The CDR3 has 15 residues. The V gene's germline CDR1 is SGHVS and CDR2 FQNEAQ. In DNA form, the CDR3 reads TGTGCCAGCAGCCTACTAGGACTGAGAGTCCAGCCCCAGCATTTT. Protein product: CASSLLGLRVQPQHF. Full variable domain (missing parts from reference TRBV7-8 and TRBJ1-5): GAGVSQSPRYKVAKRGQDVALRCDPISGHVSLFWYQQALGQGPEFLTYFQNEAQLDKSGLPSDRFFAERPEGSVSTLKIQRTQQEDSAVYLCASSLLGLRVQPQHFGDGTRLSIL.

The chain recombines TRBV24-1 with TRBJ2-3; a weak D match, TRBD1 (5 bases). The CDR3 loop spans 16 amino acids. V lost 4 bases and J lost 3, with 16 bases in between. Germline assignment: CDR1 KGHDR and CDR2 SFDVKD. The CDR3 DNA reads as TGTGCCACCAGTGACAACCCCAGGGTTAGTACAGATACGCAGTATTTT. This translates into CATSDNPRVSTDTQYF.

The chain employs TRBV10-3 and TRBJ2-3; D not resolved. With 8 bases removed from V and 3 bases from J, the gap between germline ends came to 15 bases. CDR1 is ENHRY and CDR2 is SYGVKD in the germline V gene. The CDR3 spans 14 residues. CDR3 amino acids: CAIRRGSVTDTQYF. As DNA, the CDR3 is TGTGCCATCCGAAGAGGCAGCGTTACAGATACGCAGTATTTT.

The chain links TRBV19 to TRBJ2-1, with 10 bases fitting TRBD2. Germline CDR1 LNHDA, CDR2 SQIVND (reference sequence). J was trimmed by 10 bases and V by 5 bases; bases with no gene match: 8. The CDR3 extends over 14 amino acids. Here the CDR3 DNA reads TGTGCCAGTAGTGGGAGCGGGAGGGCCAGCGAGCAGTTCTTC. Amino acids: CASSGSGRASEQFF.

The V call is TRBV7-2, the J call TRBJ2-7, with TRBD2 identical over 11 bases. The V gene's germline CDR1 is SGHTA and CDR2 FQGNSA. J was trimmed by 3 bases and V by 1 base; bases with no gene match: 8. The CDR3 sequence is 17 residues long. CDR3 sequence: CASSLGALAGESYEQYF. As DNA, the CDR3 is TGTGCCAGCAGCTTAGGAGCACTAGCGGGAGAGAGCTACGAGCAGTACTTC.

V usage is TRBV24-1 and J usage is TRBJ2-2; D is unresolved. CDR3 length: 15 amino acids. Trimming stripped 3 bases from V and 2 bases from J, with 9 bases between. CDR1 is KGHDR and CDR2 is SFDVKD in the germline V gene. DNA for the CDR3: TGTGCCACCAGTGATACGACTGTAAACACCGGGGAGCTGTTTTTT. It specifies CATSDTTVNTGELFF.

The chain links TRBV6-5 to TRBJ1-6; 11 nucleotides agree with TRBD1. CDR3 length equals 15 residues. V lost 4 bases, J lost 9 bases, and 5 bases stayed unmatched. Looked up from germline, CDR1 is MNHEY and CDR2 is SVGAGI. The DNA for the CDR3 is TGTGCCAGCAGTTCCCTGGGACAGGGGGGTTCACCCCTCCACTTT. This sequence encodes CASSSLGQGGSPLHF.

V is TRBV6-5 and J is TRBJ2-5, with D perhaps TRBD2 (6 bases). This CDR3 spans 16 amino acids. Trimming removed 0 bases from V and 5 bases from J, with 16 bases in between. Germline-derived CDR1 and CDR2 are MNHEY and SVGAGI. The CDR3 region has the DNA TGTGCCAGCAGTTACTCGATAGGTGGAGGAGGGGAGACCCAGTACTTC. Translation: CASSYSIGGGGETQYF.

This clone was recorded a few times. This chain joins TRBV2 and TRBJ1-2; the match to TRBD1 covers 9 bases. Germline V gives CDR1 SNHLY, CDR2 FYNNEI. V lost 2 bases and J lost 5; bases outside the gene matches: 6. This CDR3 spans 15 amino acids. CDR3 in DNA: TGTGCCAGCAGTGAAACCGGGACAGGGTATTATGGCTACACCTTC. Its translation: CASSETGTGYYGYTF.

This chain uses TRBV19 with TRBJ2-1; 8 bases map to TRBD2. Germline-derived CDR1 and CDR2 are LNHDA and SQIVND (reference sequence). The CDR3 consists of 15 residues. The ends lost 5 bases at V and 6 bases at J; junction bases unmatched: 9. DNA for the CDR3: TGTGCCAGTAGTCCCCAAGCGGGAGTACGCAATGAGCAGTTCTTC. It encodes CASSPQAGVRNEQFF.

The chain uses TRBV6-5 and TRBJ1-5; 7 bases are shared with TRBD1. With 3 bases clipped from V and 7 bases from J, the junction kept 3 bases outside the gene matches. The CDR3 spans 13 residues. Looked up from germline, CDR1 is MNHEY and CDR2 is SVGAGI. The CDR3 DNA sequence: TGTGCCAGCAGTTATGACAGGGCCCAGCCCCAGCATTTT. Protein product: CASSYDRAQPQHF.

The chain uses TRBV3-1 (or the pseudogene TRBV3-2) and TRBJ1-4, with TRBD1 matching over 11 bases. The CDR3 has 15 amino acids. Germline CDR1 LGHDT, CDR2 YNNKEL (reference sequence). V lost 1 base to trimming and J lost 8 bases; unmatched junction nucleotides: 3. CDR3: CASSQARDRGEKLFF. The CDR3 coding sequence is TGTGCCAGCAGCCAAGCCCGGGACAGGGGGGAAAAACTGTTTTTT.

The V and J genes are TRBV28 and TRBJ1-6; 7 bases agree with TRBD1. CDR3 length: 16 amino acids. Germline V gives CDR1 MDHEN, CDR2 SYDVKM. V gave up 5 bases and J gave up 2 bases; unmatched junction bases: 6. The CDR3 loop reads CASSAQTGTYNSPLHF. In nucleotides, the CDR3 is TGTGCCAGCAGTGCCCAGACAGGGACCTATAATTCACCCCTCCACTTT.

This sequence joins TRBV28 and TRBJ1-2, with 8 bases identical to TRBD1. The germline V gene has CDR1 MDHEN and CDR2 SYDVKM. The trim removed 6 bases at V and 5 bases at J, leaving 8 bases unmatched. The CDR3 contains 14 residues. The CDR3 sequence: CASRLPTGGYGYTF. The CDR3, as DNA: TGTGCCAGCAGACTTCCCACAGGGGGTTATGGCTACACCTTC.

The chain has TRBV5-6 and TRBJ1-2, with a tentative D call TRBD1 (5 bases). The CDR3 is 15 residues long. Trimming left V 0 bases short and J 7 bases short, with 16 bases between. CDR1 is SGHDT and CDR2 is YYEEEE in the germline V gene. The CDR3 here is CASSLAGQGRGGYTF. The CDR3 DNA sequence: TGTGCCAGCAGCTTGGCCGGGCAGGGAAGAGGTGGCTACACCTTC.